A selection of T cell receptor beta chains follows, all from one sample in a study of cytomegalovirus exposure and HLA in healthy donors. The data were produced by immunoSEQ multiplex PCR, yet TCRdb's version contains in-frame clones alone and is incomplete. The data contain some 150,000 clones, approximately 80% of them singletons. Sequenced material: PBMCs. These receptor sequences come from a young man in good health and CMV-seropositive. CDR3s include the opening cysteine and the closing phenylalanine or tryptophan. D genes are given only for firm matches. The size of a clone is reported for some rows only, either as once, few or many, or as a class for expanded clones.

d_gene: -; j_gene: TRBJ1-1; v_gene: TRBV28; abundance: -; CDR3nt: TGTGCCAGCATGAGAACAGCGAACACTGAAGCTTTCTTT; CDR3aa: CASMRTANTEAFF
d_gene: TRBD1; j_gene: TRBJ1-3; v_gene: TRBV28; abundance: -; CDR3nt: TGTGCCAGCGCGGACAGGTTCTCTGGAAACACCATATATTTT; CDR3aa: CASADRFSGNTIYF
d_gene: TRBD2; j_gene: TRBJ2-2; v_gene: TRBV28; abundance: -; CDR3nt: TGTGCCAGCAGACTAGCGGGCGGAGCGAACACCGGGGAGCTGTTTTTT; CDR3aa: CASRLAGGANTGELFF
d_gene: -; j_gene: TRBJ1-2; v_gene: TRBV2; abundance: once; CDR3nt: TGTGCCAGCAGTGAAGACAGGGCCGATGGCTACACCTTC; CDR3aa: CASSEDRADGYTF
d_gene: TRBD2; j_gene: TRBJ2-5; v_gene: TRBV6-6; abundance: -; CDR3nt: TGTGCCAGCAGTTTAAGCGGGGGACAAGAGACCCAGTACTTC; CDR3aa: CASSLSGGQETQYF
d_gene: TRBD1; j_gene: TRBJ1-1; v_gene: TRBV4-3; abundance: once; CDR3nt: TGCGCCAGCAGCGATACAGGGGGCTACACTGAAGCTTTCTTT; CDR3aa: CASSDTGGYTEAFF
d_gene: -; j_gene: TRBJ2-7; v_gene: TRBV6-6; abundance: -; CDR3nt: TGTGCCAGCAGTCCCGGACACCGTTACGAGCAGTACTTC; CDR3aa: CASSPGHRYEQYF
d_gene: TRBD1; j_gene: TRBJ1-2; v_gene: TRBV28; abundance: -; CDR3nt: TGTGCCAGCAGTTTACTGGGACAGACTAACTATGGCTACACCTTC; CDR3aa: CASSLLGQTNYGYTF
d_gene: TRBD1; j_gene: TRBJ2-1; v_gene: TRBV7-9; abundance: -; CDR3nt: TGTTCCAGCAGACAGACAGGGGCCGGCTACAATGAGCAGTTCTTC; CDR3aa: CSSRQTGAGYNEQFF
d_gene: TRBD2; j_gene: TRBJ2-7; v_gene: TRBV7-9; abundance: -; CDR3nt: TGTGCCAGCAGGTCGGGGGGGCAGGGAGGTAACGAGCAGTACTTC; CDR3aa: CASRSGGQGGNEQYF
d_gene: -; j_gene: TRBJ2-2; v_gene: TRBV7-9; abundance: -; CDR3nt: TGTGCCAGCAGCTTAGTGGGAGAGTCCGGGGAGCTGTTTTTT; CDR3aa: CASSLVGESGELFF
d_gene: -; j_gene: TRBJ2-2; v_gene: TRBV5-6; abundance: once; CDR3nt: TGTGCCAGCAGCTTTCCCATAGGGGGTCGAAACACCGGGGAGCTGTTTTTT; CDR3aa: CASSFPIGGRNTGELFF
d_gene: -; j_gene: TRBJ1-4; v_gene: TRBV28; abundance: -; CDR3nt: TGTGCCAGCAGTTTAGATTGGGGGCGCGGGGAAAAACTGTTTTTT; CDR3aa: CASSLDWGRGEKLFF
d_gene: TRBD2; j_gene: TRBJ2-2; v_gene: TRBV5-1; abundance: -; CDR3nt: TGCGCCAGCAGCTTCAGCGGGAGTATTGGCGGGGAGCTGTTTTTT; CDR3aa: CASSFSGSIGGELFF
d_gene: -; j_gene: TRBJ1-3; v_gene: TRBV18; abundance: -; CDR3nt: TGTGCCAGCTCACAGGGGACACTCTCTGGAAACACCATATATTTT; CDR3aa: CASSQGTLSGNTIYF
d_gene: TRBD2; j_gene: TRBJ2-5; v_gene: TRBV13; abundance: few; CDR3nt: TGTGCCAGCAGCTCCCCGGCTAGCGGGAGCCGACAAGAGACCCAGTACTTC; CDR3aa: CASSSPASGSRQETQYF
d_gene: -; j_gene: TRBJ2-3; v_gene: TRBV18; abundance: -; CDR3nt: TGTGCCAGCTCATCAAAATCTAGCGAAGATACGCAGTATTTT; CDR3aa: CASSSKSSEDTQYF
d_gene: TRBD2; j_gene: TRBJ2-3; v_gene: TRBV7-2; abundance: -; CDR3nt: TGTGCCAGCAGCCTCAGGACTAGCGGGGGGGCAGATACGCAGTATTTT; CDR3aa: CASSLRTSGGADTQYF
d_gene: -; j_gene: TRBJ2-1; v_gene: TRBV28; abundance: once; CDR3nt: TGTGCCAGCAGTCGCTCCGGGACTGGTATCTACAATGAGCAGTTCTTC; CDR3aa: CASSRSGTGIYNEQFF
d_gene: -; j_gene: TRBJ1-5; v_gene: TRBV19; abundance: -; CDR3nt: TGTGCCAGTAGTATAGGACAGAGGTATAATCAGCCCCAGCATTTT; CDR3aa: CASSIGQRYNQPQHF
d_gene: TRBD1; j_gene: TRBJ2-2; v_gene: TRBV7-7; abundance: -; CDR3nt: TGTGCCAGCAGCTTCTCGGGACAGGGGGTTCCCGGGGAGCTGTTTTTT; CDR3aa: CASSFSGQGVPGELFF
d_gene: -; j_gene: TRBJ1-2; v_gene: TRBV10-3; abundance: -; CDR3nt: TGTGCCATCAGTAGACAGGTATCGAACTATGGCTACACCTTC; CDR3aa: CAISRQVSNYGYTF
d_gene: -; j_gene: TRBJ2-1; v_gene: TRBV7-2; abundance: -; CDR3nt: TGTGCCAGCAGCTTAGTAGCGGTGGTGGACAATGAGCAGTTCTTC; CDR3aa: CASSLVAVVDNEQFF
d_gene: TRBD2; j_gene: TRBJ2-3; v_gene: TRBV4-1; abundance: -; CDR3nt: TGCGCCAGCAGCCCCCAGACTAGCGGGAGTCTAACAGATACGCAGTATTTT; CDR3aa: CASSPQTSGSLTDTQYF
d_gene: -; j_gene: TRBJ1-1; v_gene: TRBV19; abundance: -; CDR3nt: TGTGCCACCGCTAAGTACCCGGGGGTGAACACTGAAGCTTTCTTT; CDR3aa: CATAKYPGVNTEAFF
d_gene: -; j_gene: TRBJ2-7; v_gene: TRBV28; abundance: once; CDR3nt: TGTGCCAGCAGTTTGAAGGGGTACGAGCAGTACTTC; CDR3aa: CASSLKGYEQYF
d_gene: -; j_gene: TRBJ2-5; v_gene: TRBV2; abundance: few; CDR3nt: TGTGCCAGCAGGGGGGCGGGGGAAGGGAGACAAGAGACCCAGTACTTC; CDR3aa: CASRGAGEGRQETQYF
d_gene: TRBD2; j_gene: TRBJ2-1; v_gene: TRBV11-3; abundance: few; CDR3nt: TGTGCCAGCAGCTTAAGACTAGCGGGAGGTCCGTCGGAGCAGTTCTTC; CDR3aa: CASSLRLAGGPSEQFF
d_gene: TRBD1; j_gene: TRBJ1-2; v_gene: TRBV7-9; abundance: -; CDR3nt: TGTGCCAGCAGCCGGACAGGGCTGGAAGGCTACACCTTC; CDR3aa: CASSRTGLEGYTF
d_gene: -; j_gene: TRBJ1-3; v_gene: TRBV6-5; abundance: -; CDR3nt: TGTGCCAGCAGTGCCATCTCGGGAGGAAACACCATATATTTT; CDR3aa: CASSAISGGNTIYF
d_gene: TRBD1; j_gene: TRBJ1-1; v_gene: TRBV15; abundance: -; CDR3nt: TGTGCCACCAGCAGGCAATTCGGGACAGGGGCCGCTTTCTTT; CDR3aa: CATSRQFGTGAAFF
d_gene: -; j_gene: TRBJ2-2; v_gene: TRBV5-1; abundance: -; CDR3nt: TGCGCCAGCAGACACACAGAGGGCCGGGGCGGGGAGCTGTTTTTT; CDR3aa: CASRHTEGRGGELFF
d_gene: -; j_gene: TRBJ2-5; v_gene: TRBV5-5; abundance: -; CDR3nt: TGTGCCAGCAGCTTAGTAGTGGGGGGGCAACAAGAGACCCAGTACTTC; CDR3aa: CASSLVVGGQQETQYF
d_gene: -; j_gene: TRBJ2-7; v_gene: TRBV6-1; abundance: -; CDR3nt: TGTGCCAGCAGACCCAGGGTCACCTACGAGCAGTACTTC; CDR3aa: CASRPRVTYEQYF
d_gene: TRBD1; j_gene: TRBJ2-7; v_gene: TRBV15; abundance: -; CDR3nt: TGTGCCACCAGCAATACAGGGGGCAAGTCCTACGAGCAGTACTTC; CDR3aa: CATSNTGGKSYEQYF
d_gene: -; j_gene: TRBJ2-1; v_gene: TRBV28; abundance: -; CDR3nt: TGTGCCAGCACCCCGGAGGGGCTGGGGGGCAATGAGCAGTTCTTC; CDR3aa: CASTPEGLGGNEQFF
d_gene: TRBD2; j_gene: TRBJ2-1; v_gene: TRBV5-1; abundance: -; CDR3nt: TGCGCCAGCAGCCCGCCCCGGGACTATGAGGGAGATGAGCAGTTCTTC; CDR3aa: CASSPPRDYEGDEQFF
d_gene: -; j_gene: TRBJ2-7; v_gene: TRBV28; abundance: once; CDR3nt: TGTGCCAGCAGTCTCTACGAGCAGTACTTC; CDR3aa: CASSLYEQYF
d_gene: TRBD2; j_gene: TRBJ2-3; v_gene: TRBV27; abundance: -; CDR3nt: TGTGCCAGCAGTTTATCCCGTAGCGGGGGGACCGATACGCAGTATTTT; CDR3aa: CASSLSRSGGTDTQYF
d_gene: TRBD1; j_gene: TRBJ1-2; v_gene: TRBV30; abundance: -; CDR3nt: TGTGCCCGTACGGACAGGGGGGGAGGCTACACCTTC; CDR3aa: CARTDRGGGYTF
d_gene: -; j_gene: TRBJ1-1; v_gene: TRBV5-1; abundance: -; CDR3nt: TGCGCCAGCAGCTTCCTCGAGGGAACGAACACTGAAGCTTTCTTT; CDR3aa: CASSFLEGTNTEAFF
d_gene: -; j_gene: TRBJ1-3; v_gene: TRBV9; abundance: once; CDR3nt: TGTGCCAGCAGCGTAGGACTAATCAAGACTCCTGGAAACACCATATATTTT; CDR3aa: CASSVGLIKTPGNTIYF
d_gene: -; j_gene: TRBJ2-7; v_gene: TRBV27; abundance: -; CDR3nt: TGTGTCAGCAGTCGCAGTTTCCAGACAGATCTTTACGAGCAGTACTTC; CDR3aa: CVSSRSFQTDLYEQYF
d_gene: -; j_gene: TRBJ2-5; v_gene: TRBV5-6; abundance: -; CDR3nt: TGTGCCAGCAGCCTACATCTAGGCAGAGCCAAAGAGACCCAGTACTTC; CDR3aa: CASSLHLGRAKETQYF
d_gene: TRBD2; j_gene: TRBJ2-5; v_gene: TRBV5-4; abundance: -; CDR3nt: TGTGCCAGCAGCTTGTGGCTAGCGGGAGCCCCAGGGACCCAGTACTTC; CDR3aa: CASSLWLAGAPGTQYF
d_gene: -; j_gene: TRBJ2-4; v_gene: TRBV30; abundance: -; CDR3nt: TGTGCCTGGAGCCAGGGGTACAAAAACATTCAGTACTTC; CDR3aa: CAWSQGYKNIQYF